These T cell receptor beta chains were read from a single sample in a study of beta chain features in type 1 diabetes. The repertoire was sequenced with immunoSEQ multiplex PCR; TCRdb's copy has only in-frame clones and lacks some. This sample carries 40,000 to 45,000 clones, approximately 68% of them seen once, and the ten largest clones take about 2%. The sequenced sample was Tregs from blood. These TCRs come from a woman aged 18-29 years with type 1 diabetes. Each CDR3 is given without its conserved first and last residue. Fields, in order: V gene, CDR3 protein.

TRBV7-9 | ASSFRADQPQH
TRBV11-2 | ASSLVRGRGTDTQY
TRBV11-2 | ASSLIWQRSTEAF
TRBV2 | ASSEAGPIYEQY
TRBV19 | ASSLGSPGNTIY
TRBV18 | ASSPPARAGLPYEQY
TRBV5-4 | ASSLRNEKLF
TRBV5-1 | ASSLGGTGSYNEQF
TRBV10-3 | AISESVRGLGMDNQPQH
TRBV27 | ASKTSGSYNEQF
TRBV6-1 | ASGGFNEKLF
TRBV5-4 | ASGTSGRARDEQF
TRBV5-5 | ASRPPGTGNTIY
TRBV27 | ASSGRHNSPLH
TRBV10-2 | ASTPDRLAYFHT
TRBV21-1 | ASSKGGGFNSPLH
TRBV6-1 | ASSLSGGLTEAF
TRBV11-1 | ASSFPYGTGSYEQY
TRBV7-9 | ASSQRQLHEQF
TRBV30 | AWSLTGYGYEQY
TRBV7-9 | ASSLVRTGKDYGYT
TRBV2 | ASSERGPGLDNEQF
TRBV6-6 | ASRTRSLVGETQY
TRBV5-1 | ASSRSTNEQF
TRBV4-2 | ASSQGSGTGILGQF
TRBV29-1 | SVTGVSTDTQY
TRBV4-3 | ASSQDRGAVNTEAF
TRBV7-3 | ASRPGAGNTEAF
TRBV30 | AWSVGQDPYSNQPQH
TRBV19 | ASSISRTGAFYGYT
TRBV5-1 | ASSLQGPAAGVEQY
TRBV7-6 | ASSLVRGSTDTQY
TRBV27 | ASSRSGTALYEQY
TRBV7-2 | ASSPRGSREKLF
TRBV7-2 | ASSLLAGVFFYGYT
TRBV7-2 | ASSFTWTSGHEQF
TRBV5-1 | ASSKTGEALAF
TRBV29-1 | SVDRGDEKLF
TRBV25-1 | ASSMDSENEKLF
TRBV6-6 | ASRPENYEQY
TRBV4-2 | ASSHTGGNTEAF
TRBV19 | ASSSWQIGTDTQY
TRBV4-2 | ASSQTGTRPNIQY
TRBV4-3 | ASSQSAGGSEQY
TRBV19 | ASRPPGQKSYT